This is a list of T cell receptor beta chains from one sample in a study of T cells in Graves' hyperthyroidism and ophthalmopathy. TCRdb reanalysed the multiplex PCR reads using MiXCR and keeps one entry per CDR3 protein. The sample contains under 650,000 distinct CDR3 sequences, around 16% of which appear only once. The sequenced material came from blood. Receptors were obtained from a woman aged 25 to 45 with Graves' hyperthyroidism. CDR3s include the opening cysteine and the closing phenylalanine or tryptophan. D genes are given only for firm matches. Some rows have no size entry. The others give once, few or many, or a class for an expanded clone.

j_call: TRBJ1-2
clone_size: NA
v_call: TRBV24-1
d_call: NA
cdr3_nt: TGTGCCACCGAAGGCTTGGGGGAGATTGAAAACCCCTATGGCTACACCTTC
cdr3_aa: CATEGLGEIENPYGYTF

j_call: TRBJ2-1
clone_size: NA
v_call: TRBV7-8
d_call: NA
cdr3_nt: TGTGCCAGCAGCGAAACTCGTATGGGCGCGAAGAATGAGCAGTTCTTC
cdr3_aa: CASSETRMGAKNEQFF

j_call: TRBJ2-2
clone_size: few
v_call: TRBV20-1
d_call: TRBD2
cdr3_nt: TGCGGTGCTAGGGAGTATAGCGGGGGCACCGGGGAGCTGTTTTTT
cdr3_aa: CGAREYSGGTGELFF

j_call: TRBJ2-7
clone_size: few
v_call: TRBV6-6
d_call: NA
cdr3_nt: TGTGCCAGCAGTTACCGTGCGGGCGAGCAGTACTTC
cdr3_aa: CASSYRAGEQYF

j_call: TRBJ2-3
clone_size: NA
v_call: TRBV10-3
d_call: NA
cdr3_nt: TGTGCCATCAGTGGCACCCGGGACCGACTTTTCACAGATACGCAGTATTTT
cdr3_aa: CAISGTRDRLFTDTQYF

j_call: TRBJ2-1
clone_size: few
v_call: TRBV18
d_call: TRBD2
cdr3_nt: TGTGCCAGCTCCCCGGACACTAGCGGGAGTATGGCGGGGGAGCAGTTCTTC
cdr3_aa: CASSPDTSGSMAGEQFF

j_call: TRBJ2-2
clone_size: many
v_call: TRBV6-5
d_call: TRBD1
cdr3_nt: TGTGCCAGCAGTTATGGACAGGCGACCGGGGAGCTGTTTTTT
cdr3_aa: CASSYGQATGELFF

j_call: TRBJ2-7
clone_size: NA
v_call: TRBV12-5
d_call: TRBD2
cdr3_nt: TGTGCTAGTGGTTTGTCATACTCAGCGGGAGTGGACTACGAGCAGTACTTC
cdr3_aa: CASGLSYSAGVDYEQYF

j_call: TRBJ1-2
clone_size: NA
v_call: TRBV6-2/TRBV6-3
d_call: NA
cdr3_nt: TGTGCCAGCCGAGAAGCTAACTATGGCTACACCTTC
cdr3_aa: CASREANYGYTF

j_call: TRBJ2-7
clone_size: few
v_call: TRBV4-1
d_call: NA
cdr3_nt: TGCGCCAGCAGCCAAGATCGACTCGATCTGTGGGAGCAGTACTTC
cdr3_aa: CASSQDRLDLWEQYF

j_call: TRBJ2-7
clone_size: few
v_call: TRBV6-1
d_call: TRBD2
cdr3_nt: TGTGCCAGCAACCTAGCGGGAGGAGAAGAGCAGTACTTC
cdr3_aa: CASNLAGGEEQYF

j_call: TRBJ2-1
clone_size: many
v_call: TRBV20-1
d_call: TRBD2
cdr3_nt: TGCAGTGCTAGGCCGGGACTAGCGAACAATGAGCAGTTCTTC
cdr3_aa: CSARPGLANNEQFF

j_call: TRBJ2-1
clone_size: few
v_call: TRBV12-3/TRBV12-4
d_call: TRBD1
cdr3_nt: TGTGCCAGCAATCCAACAGGGGGGAATCGGTTCTTC
cdr3_aa: CASNPTGGNRFF

j_call: TRBJ1-5
clone_size: NA
v_call: TRBV20-1
d_call: NA
cdr3_nt: TGCAGTGCTAGTGTCAGGGTGGCAGGGATGATTGATCAGCCCCAGCATTTT
cdr3_aa: CSASVRVAGMIDQPQHF

j_call: TRBJ2-1
clone_size: NA
v_call: TRBV11-2
d_call: TRBD2
cdr3_nt: TGTGCCAGCAGCTTAACACTAGCGGGAGGGAATGAGCAGTCCTTC
cdr3_aa: CASSLTLAGGNEQSF

j_call: TRBJ2-2
clone_size: many
v_call: TRBV12-3/TRBV12-4
d_call: TRBD2
cdr3_nt: TGTGCCAGCAGTTTCCTAGCGGGAGTCACCGGGGAGCTGTTTTTT
cdr3_aa: CASSFLAGVTGELFF

j_call: TRBJ2-5
clone_size: NA
v_call: TRBV9
d_call: TRBD2
cdr3_nt: TGTGCCAGCAATTCCGAGACTAGCGGGATGTTGAAGACCCAGTACTTC
cdr3_aa: CASNSETSGMLKTQYF